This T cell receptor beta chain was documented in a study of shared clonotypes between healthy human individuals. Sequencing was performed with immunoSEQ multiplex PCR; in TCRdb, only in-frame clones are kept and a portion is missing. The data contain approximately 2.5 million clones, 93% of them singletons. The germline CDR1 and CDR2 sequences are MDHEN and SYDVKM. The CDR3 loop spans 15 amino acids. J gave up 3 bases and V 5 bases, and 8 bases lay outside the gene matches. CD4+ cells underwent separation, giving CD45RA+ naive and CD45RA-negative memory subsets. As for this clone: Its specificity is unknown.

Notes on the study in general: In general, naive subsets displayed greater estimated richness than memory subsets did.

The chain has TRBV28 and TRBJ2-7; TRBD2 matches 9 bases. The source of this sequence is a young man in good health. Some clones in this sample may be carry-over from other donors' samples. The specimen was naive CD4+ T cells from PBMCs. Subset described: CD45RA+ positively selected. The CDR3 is CASSRLAVLGYEQYF. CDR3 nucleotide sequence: TGTGCCAGCAGTCGACTAGCGGTCCTAGGCTACGAGCAGTACTTC. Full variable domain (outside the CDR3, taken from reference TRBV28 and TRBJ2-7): DVKVTQSSRYLVKRTGEKVFLECVQDMDHENMFWYRQDPGLGLRLIYFSYDVKMKEKGDIPEGYSVSREKKERFSLILESASTNQTSMYLCASSRLAVLGYEQYFGPGTRLTVT.